The 22 T cell receptor beta chains given below trace back to one sample, sequenced in a study of blood T cells in healthy people across ages. Sample-barcoded 5' priming and a J-beta primer mix drove a second PCR of about 6 to 12 cycles. TCRdb reprocessed the 5' RACE reads via MiXCR and lists one record per CDR3 protein. The table lists roughly 1,500,000 distinct CDR3 sequences, 30% to 35% of them singletons. The sample taken for sequencing was blood. The receptors here all came from a woman in her twenties or thirties in good health.

The gene calls are TRBV12-3 or TRBV12-4 and TRBJ1-2, with 9 bases that match TRBD1. The CDR3 is made up of 13 amino acids. With 10 bases clipped from V and 5 bases from J, the junction kept 8 bases outside the gene matches. DNA of the CDR3: TGTGCCACCACGTCTGGACAGGGGTATGGCTACACCTTC. Encoded protein: CATTSGQGYGYTF.

The chain uses TRBV20-1 and TRBJ2-7; 7 bases are shared with TRBD2. V was pared by 7 bases and J by 6 bases, with 0 bases of the junction left unmatched. Germline V gene data show CDR1 as DFQATT and CDR2 as SNEGSKA (reference sequence). The CDR3 has 9 amino acids. The CDR3 region is CSGGGEQYF. As DNA, the CDR3 is TGCAGTGGGGGGGGCGAGCAGTACTTC.

The chain is built from TRBV2 and TRBJ2-1; no firm D call. CDR1 is SNHLY and CDR2 is FYNNEI in the germline V gene. V was trimmed by 7 bases and J by 3 bases, leaving 13 bases between them. CDR3 length: 14 amino acids. The CDR3 is CASTVRVFYNEQFF. In DNA, the CDR3 is TGTGCCAGCACAGTTCGGGTATTCTACAATGAGCAGTTCTTC.

The genes are TRBV6-5 and TRBJ2-5, with unresolved D. The length of the CDR3 is 16 residues. V gave up 1 base and J gave up 4 bases, with 16 bases separating them. Germline V gene data show CDR1 as MNHEY and CDR2 as SVGAGI. The CDR3, as DNA: TGTGCCAGCAGTTACTTCGGCGCGAGGATAAGAGAGACCCAGTACTTC. It yields the protein CASSYFGARIRETQYF.

The chain couples TRBV28 to TRBJ2-7; D is unresolved. Germline loops: CDR1 MDHEN, CDR2 SYDVKM. The length of the CDR3 is 13 residues. Deletions cut 8 bases from V and 3 bases from J, with 14 bases between. The DNA for the CDR3 is TGTGCCAGCCAAGTCAGCGAGAACTACGAGCAGTACTTC. Amino acid sequence: CASQVSENYEQYF.

This clonotype was recorded at least ten times. This chain connects TRBV7-8 to TRBJ1-1; unclear D gene. The CDR3 consists of 13 residues. The germline V gene encodes CDR1 SGHVS and CDR2 FQNEAQ. Trimming left V 4 bases short and J 7 bases short, with 13 bases between. The CDR3 here is CASSYTSDGEAFF. As DNA, the CDR3 is TGTGCCAGCAGCTATACTTCGGACGGTGAAGCTTTCTTT.

The rearrangement links TRBV9 to TRBJ2-5; 11 bases line up with TRBD1. CDR1 is SGDLS, CDR2 YYNGEE, per germline. The ends lost 0 bases at V and 5 bases at J; junction bases unmatched: 6. CDR3 length: 16 amino acids. In DNA, the CDR3 is TGTGCCAGCAGCGTAGACGGACAGGGGGCCCGGGAGACCCAGTACTTC. Translating gives CASSVDGQGARETQYF.

This chain connects TRBV19 to TRBJ2-7; D gene unclear. Trimming took 2 bases from V and 2 from J, leaving 13 bases between them. The CDR3 length is 15 residues. Germline V gene lookup returns CDR1 LNHDA and CDR2 SQIVND (reference sequence). The CDR3 region has the DNA TGTGCCAGTAGTATATCGGGCGCAGGAGCCTACGAGCAGTACTTC. Translated: CASSISGAGAYEQYF.

This clonotype was observed a few times. This sequence joins TRBV20-1 and TRBJ2-7; TRBD2 aligns across 14 bases. The CDR3 runs 18 residues. The junction had 9 bases not matched to a gene; V was cut back by 2 bases and J by 0 bases. Germline CDR1 and CDR2: DFQATT and SNEGSKA (reference sequence). The CDR3 protein is CSARSGTSGRGYSYEQYF. DNA for the CDR3: TGCAGTGCTAGAAGCGGGACTAGCGGGAGAGGGTACTCCTACGAGCAGTACTTC.

This chain links TRBV20-1 with TRBJ1-2, with 7 bases identical to TRBD1. Germline V gives CDR1 DFQATT, CDR2 SNEGSKA (reference sequence). The CDR3 contains 12 residues. Trimming removed 7 bases from V and 8 bases from J; junction bases left unmatched: 10. CDR3 DNA: TGCAGTGAGGGGGCGGGGTTCGGCGGCTACACCTTC. Its protein product is CSEGAGFGGYTF.

This clonotype has just a few counts. The chain has TRBV20-1 and TRBJ2-3; D gene ambiguous. V lost 1 base and J 0 bases, leaving 14 bases between the germline ends. This CDR3 has 16 amino acids. The germline CDR1 and CDR2 sequences are DFQATT and SNEGSKA (reference sequence). This CDR3 is CSARGKFNTSTDTQYF. The CDR3 DNA follows: TGCAGTGCTAGAGGCAAGTTCAATACTAGCACAGATACGCAGTATTTT.

This clonotype was counted between two and nine times. A read error may account for a junction end that differs from germline. V gene TRBV4-1 combines with J gene TRBJ2-7, with TRBD1 matching over 10 bases. Germline values: CDR1 MGHRA, CDR2 YSYEKL. CDR3 length: 15 amino acids. DNA for the CDR3: TGCGCCAGCAGTCAAGAGGGGACAGGGGTCTACGAGCAGTACTTC. Its translation is CASSQEGTGVYEQYF.

This clonotype was counted ten times or more. In DNA form, the CDR3 reads TGCAGTTTTTTGCGCGAGCAGTACTTC. Residues: CSFLREQYF. The J gene is TRBJ2-7, the V gene TRBV29-1; D is uncertain. The CDR3 consists of 9 residues. CDR1 SQVTM and CDR2 ANQGSEA come from the germline V gene.

The table lists this clonotype with a few counts. V is TRBV20-1 and J is TRBJ2-7; unclear D gene. The germline CDR1 and CDR2 sequences are DFQATT and SNEGSKA (reference sequence). This CDR3 comprises 13 residues. The V end lost 6 bases, the J end lost 2 bases, and 14 bases lay between the germline ends. The CDR3 DNA follows: TGCAGTGCCTCGGAAGAGTTGCCCTACGAGCAGTACTTC. This encodes CSASEELPYEQYF.

The CDR3 nucleotides are TGCGCCAGCAGCCTCCTCCCCCGGGAAACTAATGAAAAACTGTTTTTT. Its protein product is CASSLLPRETNEKLFF. The chain employs TRBV4-1 and TRBJ1-4; no clear D gene. CDR1 is MGHRA, CDR2 YSYEKL, per germline. This CDR3 region has 16 residues. V was clipped by 4 bases and J by 1 base, with 13 bases between them.

This clonotype was picked up a small number of times. The J gene is TRBJ2-1, the V gene TRBV7-9; D could derive from TRBD1 or TRBD2 (5 bases each). The V gene lost 6 bases and the J gene lost 4 bases, with 16 bases spanning the gap. The CDR3 consists of 15 residues. Germline V gene sequence: CDR1 SEHNR, CDR2 FQNEAQ (reference sequence). This chain's CDR3 is CASSPGATPYNEQFF. The CDR3 coding sequence is TGTGCCAGCAGTCCCGGGGCCACCCCATACAATGAGCAGTTCTTC.

A note on this clonotype: At one boundary the junction diverges from the germline segment, which might be a read error. V usage is TRBV7-2 and J usage is TRBJ2-5; D is undetermined. Germline V gives CDR1 SGHTA, CDR2 FQGNSA. This CDR3 contains 11 residues. Here the CDR3 reads CARSLTETQYF. CDR3 in DNA: TGTGCCCGCAGCTTAACGGAGACCCAGTACTTC.

This clonotype appeared once. At one of its ends the junction is not consistent with the germline gene, which may arise from a read error. The CDR3 protein is CSASPNERFF. CDR3 nucleotide sequence: TGCAGTGCTAGTCCAAATGAGCGGTTCTTC. This sequence joins TRBV20-1 and TRBJ2-1, with unresolved D. The CDR3 is made up of 10 amino acids. Germline V gives CDR1 DFQATT, CDR2 SNEGSKA (reference sequence).

The chain links TRBV7-9 to TRBJ2-1, with 8 bases aligning to TRBD1. J was trimmed by 0 bases and V by 5 bases; bases with no gene match: 6. This CDR3 contains 16 residues. Germline CDR1 reads SEHNR; CDR2 reads FQNEAQ (reference sequence). The CDR3 DNA follows: TGTGCCAGCAGCAAAACACAGGGGGGCTCCTACAATGAGCAGTTCTTC. As protein: CASSKTQGGSYNEQFF.

This chain joins TRBV20-1 and TRBJ1-1; 7 positions agree with TRBD1. Germline loops: CDR1 DFQATT, CDR2 SNEGSKA (reference sequence). V lost 4 bases to trimming and J lost 8 bases; unmatched junction nucleotides: 7. This CDR3 contains 12 residues. CDR3 in DNA: TGCAGTGCTAACGGAGGGACAGCCGAAGCTTTCTTT. Amino acids: CSANGGTAEAFF.

The rearrangement joins TRBV6-1 to TRBJ2-5; no definite D call. The germline V gene encodes CDR1 MNHNS and CDR2 SASEGT. V was pared by 4 bases and J by 5 bases, with 11 bases between. The CDR3 contains 13 residues. Here the CDR3 DNA reads TGTGCCAGCAGTGTCGCACTCCTGGAGACCCAGTACTTC. Protein product: CASSVALLETQYF.

This clonotype was counted a few times. The CDR3: CSARGRLAGETQYF. CDR3 sequence (DNA): TGCAGTGCTAGAGGTCGACTAGCGGGGGAGACCCAGTACTTC. The chain joins TRBV20-1 to TRBJ2-5; TRBD2 matches at 11 bases. V dropped 1 base and J dropped 5; count of bases not matched to a gene: 3. Germline CDR1 and CDR2: DFQATT and SNEGSKA (reference sequence). This CDR3 is 14 amino acids long.